The clone carrying this T cell receptor beta chain was seen many times. The data were taken from a study of molecular identifiers for immune sequencing clone quantification. V dropped 1 base and J dropped 0 bases, with 10 bases sitting between them. CDR1 MDHEN and CDR2 SYDVKM come from the germline V gene. The CDR3 consists of 16 residues. TCRdb re-called the PCR reads through MiXCR, storing one row per CDR3 protein. The sample lists 460,000 or so distinct CDR3 sequences; about a fifth were seen once. This chain connects TRBV28 to TRBJ2-4; D is unresolved. The receptor was derived from a human donor in good health. Some libraries in this study had Jurkat cell RNA spiked in. Sequencing input: naive CD8+ T cells from blood, with Jurkat cell RNA spiked in. Subset in this sample: FACS-sorted CD8+CD4-CCR7+CD45RA+ naive T cells. The DNA for the CDR3 is TGTGCCAGCAGTTTATTCAAGACTCTAGCCAAAAACATTCAGTACTTC. Translating it yields CASSLFKTLAKNIQYF.